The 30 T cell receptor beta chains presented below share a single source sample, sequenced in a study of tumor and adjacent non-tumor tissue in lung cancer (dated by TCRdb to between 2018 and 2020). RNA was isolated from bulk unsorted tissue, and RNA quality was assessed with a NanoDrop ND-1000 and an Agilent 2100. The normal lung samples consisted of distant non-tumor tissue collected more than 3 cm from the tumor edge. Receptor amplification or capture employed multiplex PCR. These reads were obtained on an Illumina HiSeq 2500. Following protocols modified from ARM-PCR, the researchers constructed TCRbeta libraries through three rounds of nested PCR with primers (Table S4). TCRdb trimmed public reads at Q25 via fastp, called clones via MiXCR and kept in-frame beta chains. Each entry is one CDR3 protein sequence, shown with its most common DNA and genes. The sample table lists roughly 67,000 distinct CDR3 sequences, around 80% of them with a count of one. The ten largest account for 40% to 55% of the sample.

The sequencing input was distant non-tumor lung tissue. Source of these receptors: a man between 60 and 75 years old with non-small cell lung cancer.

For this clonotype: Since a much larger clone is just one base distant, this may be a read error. CDR3 nucleotides: TGCGCCAGCAGCTTGCGCCCCCGGGAAGGGGGCACAAATACGCAGTATTTT. This codes for CASSLRPREGGTNTQYF. V usage is TRBV5-1 and J usage is TRBJ2-3, with TRBD1 matching 7 bases. This CDR3 comprises 17 residues. Germline values: CDR1 SGHRS, CDR2 YFSETQ.

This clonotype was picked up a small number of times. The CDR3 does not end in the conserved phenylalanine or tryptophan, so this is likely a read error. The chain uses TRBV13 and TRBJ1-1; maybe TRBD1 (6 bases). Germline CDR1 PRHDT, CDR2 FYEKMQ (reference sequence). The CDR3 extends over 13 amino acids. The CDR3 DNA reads TGTGACAGCAGCCGAGGGGGGCGGACCGAAGCTTTCCTT. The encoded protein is CDSSRGGRTEAFL.

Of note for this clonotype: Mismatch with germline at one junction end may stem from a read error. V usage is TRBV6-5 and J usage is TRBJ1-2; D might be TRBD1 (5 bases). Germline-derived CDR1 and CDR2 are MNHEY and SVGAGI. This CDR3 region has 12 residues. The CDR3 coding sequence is TGTGCCAACATGTCCGGGGCGCGTGGCTATACCTTC. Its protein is CANMSGARGYTF.

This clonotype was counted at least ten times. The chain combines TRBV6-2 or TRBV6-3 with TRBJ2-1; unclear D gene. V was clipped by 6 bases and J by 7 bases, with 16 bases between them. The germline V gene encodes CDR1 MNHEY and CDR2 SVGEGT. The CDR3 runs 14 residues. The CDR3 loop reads CASRPDGLTNEQFF. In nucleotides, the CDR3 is TGTGCCAGCAGGCCGGATGGGCTTACAAATGAGCAGTTCTTC.

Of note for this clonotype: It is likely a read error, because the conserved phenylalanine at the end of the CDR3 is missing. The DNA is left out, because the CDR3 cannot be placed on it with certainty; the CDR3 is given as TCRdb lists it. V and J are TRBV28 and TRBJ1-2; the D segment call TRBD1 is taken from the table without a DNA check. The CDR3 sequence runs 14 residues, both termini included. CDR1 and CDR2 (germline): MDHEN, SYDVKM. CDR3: CASSLATGTYGYIS.

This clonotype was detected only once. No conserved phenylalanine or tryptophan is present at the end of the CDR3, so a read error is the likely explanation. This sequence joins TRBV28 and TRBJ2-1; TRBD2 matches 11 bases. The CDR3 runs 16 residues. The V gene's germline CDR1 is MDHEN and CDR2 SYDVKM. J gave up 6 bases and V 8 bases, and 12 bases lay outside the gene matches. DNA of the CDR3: TGTGCCAGCGGTACGGTTAGCGGGAGGGATCTCAATGAGCAGTTCTCC. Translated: CASGTVSGRDLNEQFS.

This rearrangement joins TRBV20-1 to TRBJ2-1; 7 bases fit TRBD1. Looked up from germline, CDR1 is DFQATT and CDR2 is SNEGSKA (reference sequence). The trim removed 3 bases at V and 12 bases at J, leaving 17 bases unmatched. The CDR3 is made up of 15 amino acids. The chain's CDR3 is CSARTGTNTYYVQFF. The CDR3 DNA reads TGCAGTGCTAGGACAGGGACAAACACCTACTATGTGCAGTTCTTC.

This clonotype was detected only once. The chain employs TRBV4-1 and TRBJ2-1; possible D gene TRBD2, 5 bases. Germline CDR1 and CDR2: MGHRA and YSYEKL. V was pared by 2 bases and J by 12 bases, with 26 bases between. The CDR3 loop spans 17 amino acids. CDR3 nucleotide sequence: TGCGCCAGCAGCCAACCTCAACTAGTAAGGTCCTACAAAGTGCAGTTCTTC. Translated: CASSQPQLVRSYKVQFF.

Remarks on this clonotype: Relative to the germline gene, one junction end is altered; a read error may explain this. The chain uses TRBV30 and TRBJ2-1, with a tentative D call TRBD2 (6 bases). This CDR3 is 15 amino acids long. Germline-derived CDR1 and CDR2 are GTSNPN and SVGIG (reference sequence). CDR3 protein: CVWSPSMSSDAGQFF. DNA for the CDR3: TGTGTCTGGAGTCCCTCTATGTCTAGCGATGCGGGGCAGTTCTTC.

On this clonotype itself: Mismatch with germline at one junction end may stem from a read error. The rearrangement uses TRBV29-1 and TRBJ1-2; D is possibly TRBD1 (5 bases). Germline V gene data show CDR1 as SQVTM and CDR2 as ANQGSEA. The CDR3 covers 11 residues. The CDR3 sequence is CSVQGGDGYTF. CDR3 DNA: TGTAGCGTCCAGGGTGGGGATGGCTACACCTTC.

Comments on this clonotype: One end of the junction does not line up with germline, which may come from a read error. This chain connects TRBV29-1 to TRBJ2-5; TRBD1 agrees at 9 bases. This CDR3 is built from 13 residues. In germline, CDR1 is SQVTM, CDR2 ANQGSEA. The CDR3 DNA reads TGCAGCCAGGTGGGGACAGGGCTAGAGACCCAGCACTTC. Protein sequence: CSQVGTGLETQHF.

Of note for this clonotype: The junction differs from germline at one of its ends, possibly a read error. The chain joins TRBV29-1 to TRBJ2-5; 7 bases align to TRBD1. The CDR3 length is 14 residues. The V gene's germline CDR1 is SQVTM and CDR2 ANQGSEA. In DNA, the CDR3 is TGCAGTGTTGAAGACAGGGCGTACCAAGAGACCCATTACTTC. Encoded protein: CSVEDRAYQETHYF.

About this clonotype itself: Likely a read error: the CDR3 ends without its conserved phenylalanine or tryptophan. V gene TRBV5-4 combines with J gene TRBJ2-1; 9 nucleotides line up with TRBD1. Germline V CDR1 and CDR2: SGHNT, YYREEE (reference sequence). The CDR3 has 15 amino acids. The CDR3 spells CACSFDRGAYNEQFL. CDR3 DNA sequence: TGTGCCTGCAGCTTTGACAGGGGGGCGTACAATGAGCAGTTCTTA.

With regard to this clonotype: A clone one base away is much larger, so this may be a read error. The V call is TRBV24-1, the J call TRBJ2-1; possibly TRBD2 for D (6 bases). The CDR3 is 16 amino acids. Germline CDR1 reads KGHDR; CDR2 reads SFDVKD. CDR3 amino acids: CATSDFRAGSYNDQFF. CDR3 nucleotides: TGTGCCACCAGTGATTTCCGAGCGGGCTCCTACAATGATCAGTTCTTC.

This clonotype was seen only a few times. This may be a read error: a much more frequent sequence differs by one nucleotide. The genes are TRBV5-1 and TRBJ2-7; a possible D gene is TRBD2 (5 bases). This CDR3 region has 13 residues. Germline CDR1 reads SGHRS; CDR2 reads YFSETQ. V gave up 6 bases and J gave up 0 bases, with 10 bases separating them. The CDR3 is CASNNGDSYEQYF. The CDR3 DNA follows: TGCGCCAGCAACAACGGGGACTCCTACGAGCAGTACTTC.

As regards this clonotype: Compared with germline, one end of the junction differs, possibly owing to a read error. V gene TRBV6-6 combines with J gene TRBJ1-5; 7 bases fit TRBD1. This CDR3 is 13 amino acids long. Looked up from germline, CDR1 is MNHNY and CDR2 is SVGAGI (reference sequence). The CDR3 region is CASSDRVSQPQHF. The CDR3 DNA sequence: TGTGCTAGCAGCGACAGGGTCAGTCAGCCCCAGCATTTT.

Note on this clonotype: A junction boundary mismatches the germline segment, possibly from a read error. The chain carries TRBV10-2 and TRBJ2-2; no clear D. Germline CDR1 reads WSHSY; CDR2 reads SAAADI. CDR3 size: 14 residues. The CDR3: CTSSQELNTGELFF. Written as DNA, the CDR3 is TGCACCAGCAGCCAGGAGCTAAACACCGGGGAGCTGTTTTTT.

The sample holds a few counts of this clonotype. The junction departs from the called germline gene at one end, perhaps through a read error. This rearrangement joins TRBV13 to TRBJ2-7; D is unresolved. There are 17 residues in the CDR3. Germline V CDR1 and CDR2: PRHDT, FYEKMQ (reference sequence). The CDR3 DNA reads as TGTGCCAGCAACTTAGGAGTGCGGACCTTATCTTTCTACGAGCAGTACTTC. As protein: CASNLGVRTLSFYEQYF.

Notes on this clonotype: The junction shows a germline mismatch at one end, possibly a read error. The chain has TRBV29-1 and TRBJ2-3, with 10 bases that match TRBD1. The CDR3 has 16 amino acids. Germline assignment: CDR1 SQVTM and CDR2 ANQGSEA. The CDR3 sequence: CNVGTTGTGVADTQYF. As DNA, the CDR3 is TGCAACGTCGGTACAACTGGGACAGGGGTCGCAGATACTCAGTATTTT.

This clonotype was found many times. This CDR3 reads CSARAGGNVPGELFF. The CDR3 region has the DNA TGCAGTGCTAGAGCGGGGGGCAATGTCCCCGGGGAGCTGTTTTTT. The genes are TRBV20-1 and TRBJ2-2; TRBD2 is a possible D gene (7 bases). This CDR3 region has 15 residues. From germline, CDR1 is DFQATT and CDR2 SNEGSKA (reference sequence). The V gene lost 1 base and the J gene lost 6 bases, with 15 bases spanning the gap.

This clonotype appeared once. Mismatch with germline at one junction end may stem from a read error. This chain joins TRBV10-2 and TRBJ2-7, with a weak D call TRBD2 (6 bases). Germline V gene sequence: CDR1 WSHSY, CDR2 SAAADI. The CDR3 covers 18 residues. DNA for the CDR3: TGCGCCTGCAGTGAGTGGGATATAGCGGTCAAAAGCTCCTACGAGAAGTACTTC. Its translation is CACSEWDIAVKSSYEKYF.

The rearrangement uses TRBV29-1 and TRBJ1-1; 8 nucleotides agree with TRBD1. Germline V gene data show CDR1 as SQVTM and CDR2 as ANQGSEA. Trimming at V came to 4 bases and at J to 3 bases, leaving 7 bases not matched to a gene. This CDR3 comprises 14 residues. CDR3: CSVAPRGPDTEAFF. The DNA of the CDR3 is TGCAGCGTTGCCCCCAGGGGGCCTGACACTGAAGCTTTCTTT.

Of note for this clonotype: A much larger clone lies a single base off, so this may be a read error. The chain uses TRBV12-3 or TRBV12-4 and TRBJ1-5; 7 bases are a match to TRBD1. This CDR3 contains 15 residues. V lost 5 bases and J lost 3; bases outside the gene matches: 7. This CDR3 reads CASSRDRALNQPQHF. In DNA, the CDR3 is TGTGCCAGCAGTCGCGACAGGGCCCTCAATCAGCCCCAGCATTTT.

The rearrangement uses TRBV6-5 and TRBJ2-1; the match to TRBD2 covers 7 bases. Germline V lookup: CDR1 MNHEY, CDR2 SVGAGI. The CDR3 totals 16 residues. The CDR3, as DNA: TGTGTCAGGAGCACCAAACGGGAGGAACACTACAATGAGCAGTTCTTC. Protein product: CVRSTKREEHYNEQFF.

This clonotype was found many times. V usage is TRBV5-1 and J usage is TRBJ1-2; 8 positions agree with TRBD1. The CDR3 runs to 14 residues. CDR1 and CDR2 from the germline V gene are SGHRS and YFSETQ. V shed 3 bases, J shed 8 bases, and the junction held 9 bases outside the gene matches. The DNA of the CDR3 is TGCGCCAGCAGCTCCGTGACAGGGGATTCAGGCTACACCTTC. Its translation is CASSSVTGDSGYTF.

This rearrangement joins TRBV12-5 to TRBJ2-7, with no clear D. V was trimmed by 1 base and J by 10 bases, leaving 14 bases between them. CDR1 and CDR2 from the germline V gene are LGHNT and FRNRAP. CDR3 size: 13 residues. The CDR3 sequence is CASGLDTLRVQYF. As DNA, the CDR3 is TGTGCTAGTGGTTTGGACACCTTACGGGTACAGTACTTC.

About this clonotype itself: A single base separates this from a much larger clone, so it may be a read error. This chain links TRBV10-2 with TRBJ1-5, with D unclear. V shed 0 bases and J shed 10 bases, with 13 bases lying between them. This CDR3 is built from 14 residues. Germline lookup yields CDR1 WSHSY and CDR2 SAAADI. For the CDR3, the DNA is TGCGCCAGCAGTGAGTCGGGTAACTTGACTCCCCAGCATTTT. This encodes CASSESGNLTPQHF.

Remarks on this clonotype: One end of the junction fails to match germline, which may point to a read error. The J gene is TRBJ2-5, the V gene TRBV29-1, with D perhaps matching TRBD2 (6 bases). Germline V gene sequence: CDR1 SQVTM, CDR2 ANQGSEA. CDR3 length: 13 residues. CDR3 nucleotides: TGCAGTGTTGAAGATGAGACGGGAGAGACCCATTACTTC. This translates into CSVEDETGETHYF. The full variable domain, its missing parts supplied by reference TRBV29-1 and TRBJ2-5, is SAVISQKPSRDICQRGTSLTIQCQVDSQVTMMFWYRQQPGQSLTLIATANQGSEATYESGFVIDKFPISRPNLTFSTLTVSNMSPEDSSIYLCSVEDETGETHYFGPGTRLLVL.

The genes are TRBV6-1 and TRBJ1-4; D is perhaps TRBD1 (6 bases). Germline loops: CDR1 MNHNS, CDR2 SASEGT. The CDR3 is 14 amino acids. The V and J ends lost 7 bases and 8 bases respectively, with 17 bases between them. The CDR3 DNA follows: TGTGCCAGCAATGAGGTGGGGAGGGGGGAAAAACTGTTTTTT. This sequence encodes CASNEVGRGEKLFF.

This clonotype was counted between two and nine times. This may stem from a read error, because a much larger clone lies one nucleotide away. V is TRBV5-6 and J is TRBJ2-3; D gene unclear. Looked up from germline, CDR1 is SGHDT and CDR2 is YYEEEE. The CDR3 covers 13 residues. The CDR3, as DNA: TGTGCCAGTTTGGTCTACCTAACAGATATGCAGTATTTT. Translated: CASLVYLTDMQYF.